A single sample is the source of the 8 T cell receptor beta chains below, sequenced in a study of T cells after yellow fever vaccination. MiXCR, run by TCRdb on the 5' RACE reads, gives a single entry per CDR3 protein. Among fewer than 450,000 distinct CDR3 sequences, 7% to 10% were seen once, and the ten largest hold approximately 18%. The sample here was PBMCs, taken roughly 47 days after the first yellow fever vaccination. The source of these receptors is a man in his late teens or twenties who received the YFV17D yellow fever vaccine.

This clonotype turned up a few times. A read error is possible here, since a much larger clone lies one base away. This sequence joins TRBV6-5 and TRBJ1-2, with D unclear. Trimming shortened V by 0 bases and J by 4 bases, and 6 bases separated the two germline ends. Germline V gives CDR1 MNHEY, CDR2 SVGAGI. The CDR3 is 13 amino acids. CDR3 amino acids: CASSYSSAYGYTF. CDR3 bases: TGTGCCAGCAGTTACTCGTCAGCCTATGGCTACACCTTC.

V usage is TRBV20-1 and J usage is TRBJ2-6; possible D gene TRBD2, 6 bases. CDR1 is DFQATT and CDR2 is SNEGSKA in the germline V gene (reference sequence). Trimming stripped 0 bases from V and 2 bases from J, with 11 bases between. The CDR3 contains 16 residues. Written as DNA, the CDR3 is TGCAGTGCTAGAGATTGGAGGGCTACTGGGGCCAACGTCCTGACTTTC. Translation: CSARDWRATGANVLTF.

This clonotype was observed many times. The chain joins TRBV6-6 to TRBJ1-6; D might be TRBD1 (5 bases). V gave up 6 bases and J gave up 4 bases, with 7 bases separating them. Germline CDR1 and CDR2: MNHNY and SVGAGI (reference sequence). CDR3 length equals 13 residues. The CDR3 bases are TGTGCCAGCAGGACAGAATATAATTCACCCCTCCACTTT. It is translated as CASRTEYNSPLHF.

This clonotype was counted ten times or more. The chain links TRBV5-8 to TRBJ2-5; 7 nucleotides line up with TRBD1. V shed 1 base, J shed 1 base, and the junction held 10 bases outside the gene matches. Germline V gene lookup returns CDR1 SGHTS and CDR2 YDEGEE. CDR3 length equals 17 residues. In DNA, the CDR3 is TGTGCCAGCAGCTTGAGGTTCCGACAGGGCCCCCAAGAGACCCAGTACTTC. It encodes CASSLRFRQGPQETQYF. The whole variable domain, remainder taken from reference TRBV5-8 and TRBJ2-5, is EAGVTQSPTHLIKTRGQQATLRCSPISGHTSVYWYQQALGLGLQFLLWYDEGEERNRGNFPPRFSGRQFPNYSSELNVNALELEDSALYLCASSLRFRQGPQETQYFGPGTRLLVL.

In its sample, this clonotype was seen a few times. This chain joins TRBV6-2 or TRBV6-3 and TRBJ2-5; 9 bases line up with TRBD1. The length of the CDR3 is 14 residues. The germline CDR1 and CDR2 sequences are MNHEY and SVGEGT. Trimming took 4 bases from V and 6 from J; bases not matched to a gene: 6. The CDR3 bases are TGTGCCAGCAGTTCCAGGACAGGGGTAAAGACCCAGTACTTC. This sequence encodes CASSSRTGVKTQYF.

CDR3 sequence reads: CASTFVPKGSEAFF. CDR3 DNA sequence: TGTGCCAGCACCTTCGTCCCCAAGGGAAGTGAAGCTTTCTTT. The chain is built from TRBV5-8 and TRBJ1-1; D remains ambiguous. The germline V and J ends were trimmed by 6 bases and 7 bases, with 19 bases remaining between them. CDR1 is SGHTS and CDR2 is YDEGEE in the germline V gene. This CDR3 has 14 amino acids.

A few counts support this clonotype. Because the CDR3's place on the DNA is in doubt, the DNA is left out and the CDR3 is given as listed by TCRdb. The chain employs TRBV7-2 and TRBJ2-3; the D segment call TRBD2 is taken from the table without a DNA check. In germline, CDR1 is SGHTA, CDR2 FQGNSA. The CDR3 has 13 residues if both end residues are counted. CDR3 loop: CASSLVGWGAGYF.

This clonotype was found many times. The CDR3, as DNA: TGCGCCAGCAGCTTGGAAGGACAGTTCACAGATACGCAGTATTTT. Translated, it gives CASSLEGQFTDTQYF. V is TRBV5-1 and J is TRBJ2-3; D perhaps matches TRBD1 (6 bases). V was cut by 0 bases and J by 2 bases, with 10 bases left in between. The CDR3 runs to 15 residues. CDR1 is SGHRS, CDR2 YFSETQ, per germline.